The sequence of this T cell receptor beta chain was determined in a study of CD8 T cells in Susac syndrome. This CDR3 region has 15 residues. V gave up 2 bases and J gave up 6 bases, with 13 bases separating them. CDR1 is MNHNY, CDR2 SVGAGI, per germline (reference sequence). Random hexamers were used to reverse transcribe the RNA input (0.5 to 1 ug). The authors amplified TCR beta CDR3 across 54 Vbeta and 13 Jbeta using immunoSEQ multiplex PCR. Via MiXCR, TCRdb re-called the immunoSEQ multiplex PCR reads, giving one row per CDR3 protein. The repertoire holds 150,000 to 200,000 distinct CDR3 sequences, with roughly 92% as singletons. Sequencing of TCR beta drew on CD8+ and CD4+ T cells from blood. Healthy donors served as the controls. They were matched for age and sex. TEMRA cells were FACS-enriched, while CD8+ and CD4+ T cells were negatively isolated.

The sample was CD4+ T cells from PBMCs. The clonotype originates from a human donor in good health. The V gene is TRBV6-6, the J gene TRBJ2-2, with a tentative D call TRBD2 (5 bases). As DNA, the CDR3 is TGTGCCAGCAGTTACATGGCGTCGGGATCCGGGGAGCTGTTTTTT. It yields the protein CASSYMASGSGELFF.